This T cell receptor beta chain was obtained from a study of blood T cell repertoires in COVID-19. Study-wide context: COVID-19 samples from acute and convalescent phases originated in the United States, Italy and Spain. In each case, the material was cDNA or gDNA derived from T cells, B-cell-depleted T cells, or PBMCs.

As processed by the authors: Amplified reference gene primers provided the basis for estimating nucleated cell counts. TCRdb's copy holds only in-frame clones and misses some; the assay was immunoSEQ multiplex PCR. V, J and clone size are those of that table, while D and trimming were read from the DNA. The table has hundreds of thousands of clones, roughly 85% seen once. The junction had 5 bases not matched to a gene; V was cut back by 5 bases and J by 4 bases. CDR1 SGHTA and CDR2 FQGNSA come from the germline V gene. This CDR3 region has 15 residues. This TCR was sampled from a woman in her thirties with active or convalescent COVID-19. This chain uses TRBV7-2 with TRBJ2-1; 10 bases match TRBD2. Source material: peripheral blood. The CDR3 is CASSRGLAVYNEQFF. The DNA for the CDR3 is TGTGCCAGCAGCCGTGGACTAGCGGTATACAATGAGCAGTTCTTC.